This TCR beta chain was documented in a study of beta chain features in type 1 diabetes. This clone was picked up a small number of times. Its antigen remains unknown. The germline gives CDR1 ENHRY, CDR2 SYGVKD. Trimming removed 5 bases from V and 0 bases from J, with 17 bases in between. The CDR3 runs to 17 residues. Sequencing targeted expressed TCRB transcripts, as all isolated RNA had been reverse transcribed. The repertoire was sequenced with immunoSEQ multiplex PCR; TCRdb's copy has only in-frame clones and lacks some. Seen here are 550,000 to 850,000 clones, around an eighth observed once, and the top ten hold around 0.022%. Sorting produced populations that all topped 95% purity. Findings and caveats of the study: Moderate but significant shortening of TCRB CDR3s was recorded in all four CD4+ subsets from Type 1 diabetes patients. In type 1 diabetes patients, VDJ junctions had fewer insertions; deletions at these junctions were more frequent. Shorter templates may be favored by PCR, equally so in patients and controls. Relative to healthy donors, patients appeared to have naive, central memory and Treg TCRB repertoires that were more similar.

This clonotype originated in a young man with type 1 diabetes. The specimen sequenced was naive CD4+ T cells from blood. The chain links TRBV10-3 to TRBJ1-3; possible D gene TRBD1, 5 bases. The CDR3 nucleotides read TGTGCCATCAGTATCACGGGACCCGAAAACTCTGGAAACACCATATATTTT. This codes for CAISITGPENSGNTIYF.